A single sample is the source of the 25 T cell receptor beta chains below, sequenced in a study of lymphopenia after photon versus proton radiotherapy. TCRdb's copy holds only in-frame clones and misses some; the assay was immunoSEQ multiplex PCR. The sample holds approximately 65,000 clones; 75% to 90% are singletons and the top ten take roughly 13%. The starting material was peripheral blood, obtained from a patient treated with proton-based radiotherapy. All receptors come from a man aged 80 or over with esophageal cancer.

The genes are TRBV14 and TRBJ1-2; TRBD1 aligns across 10 bases. This CDR3 region has 18 residues. The V and J ends lost 2 bases and 5 bases, in that order; junction bases with no gene match: 14. Per the germline V gene, CDR1 is SGHDN and CDR2 is FVKESK. CDR3 amino acids: CASSQLLGDRGLYYGYTF. CDR3 coding DNA: TGTGCCAGCAGCCAACTCCTGGGGGACAGGGGCCTCTATTATGGCTACACCTTC.

The rearrangement uses TRBV19 and TRBJ2-7; TRBD2 agrees at 8 bases. V gave up 3 bases and J gave up 5 bases; unmatched junction bases: 9. This CDR3 spans 15 amino acids. Looked up from germline, CDR1 is LNHDA and CDR2 is SQIVND (reference sequence). CDR3 region: CASSMRGRGRNEQYF. DNA for the CDR3: TGTGCCAGTAGTATGAGGGGCCGCGGGAGGAACGAGCAGTACTTC.

V usage is TRBV27 and J usage is TRBJ2-7, with TRBD1 matching over 7 bases. V trimming: 5 bases; J trimming: 1 base; junction bases outside the gene matches: 2. In germline, CDR1 is MNHEY, CDR2 SMNVEV (reference sequence). This CDR3 comprises 13 residues. CDR3 bases: TGTGCCAGCAGTGGGACAGCATCCTACGAGCAGTACTTC. It specifies CASSGTASYEQYF.

The gene calls are TRBV18 and TRBJ1-1; TRBD1 matches 9 bases. J was trimmed by 1 base and V by 2 bases; bases with no gene match: 5. Germline lookup yields CDR1 KGHSH and CDR2 LQKENI. The CDR3 has 16 amino acids. CDR3 sequence: CASSPTGGRENTEAFF. The CDR3 coding sequence is TGTGCCAGCTCACCAACAGGGGGCCGTGAGAACACTGAAGCTTTCTTT.

The chain recombines TRBV5-1 with TRBJ2-7; D is unclear. The CDR3 covers 14 residues. V dropped 3 bases and J dropped 6 bases, with 16 bases sitting between them. CDR1 is SGHRS and CDR2 is YFSETQ in the germline V gene. The CDR3 sequence is CASSSPDRSTEQYF. In nucleotides, the CDR3 is TGCGCCAGCAGCTCCCCGGACCGTTCCACCGAGCAGTACTTC. Supplemented by reference TRBV5-1 and TRBJ2-7, the full variable domain reads KAGVTQTPRYLIKTRGQQVTLSCSPISGHRSVSWYQQTPGQGLQFLFEYFSETQRNKGNFPGRFSGRQFSNSRSEMNVSTLELGDSALYLCASSSPDRSTEQYFGPGTRLTVT.

In DNA, the CDR3 is TGTGCCAGCAGCCCAAATACGGCAGATACGCAGTATTTT. Protein sequence: CASSPNTADTQYF. The V gene is TRBV9, the J gene TRBJ2-3; D uncertain. Deletions cut 4 bases from V and 4 bases from J, with 10 bases between. The CDR3 consists of 13 residues. Germline CDR1 SGDLS, CDR2 YYNGEE. The complete variable domain, with remaining parts taken from reference TRBV9 and TRBJ2-3, reads DSGVTQTPKHLITATGQRVTLRCSPRSGDLSVYWYQQSLDQGLQFLIQYYNGEERAKGNILERFSAQQFPDLHSELNLSSLELGDSALYFCASSPNTADTQYFGPGTRLTVL.

The chain links TRBV6-5 to TRBJ1-2, with D uncertain. With 2 bases removed from V and 2 bases from J, the gap between germline ends came to 9 bases. The germline V gene has CDR1 MNHEY and CDR2 SVGAGI. The CDR3 is made up of 14 amino acids. CDR3 bases: TGTGCCAGCAGTTACGACCATGACAACTATGGCTACACCTTC. Its translation: CASSYDHDNYGYTF.

This sequence joins TRBV6-6 and TRBJ2-6; D is ambiguous. Trimming removed 3 bases from V and 4 bases from J, with 10 bases in between. This CDR3 is 15 amino acids long. Germline V gives CDR1 MNHNY, CDR2 SVGAGI (reference sequence). CDR3 region: CASSYSAAGANVLTF. CDR3 coding DNA: TGTGCCAGCAGTTATTCGGCAGCCGGGGCCAACGTCCTGACTTTC.

This sequence joins TRBV6-6 and TRBJ2-7; no definite D call. Germline loops: CDR1 MNHNY, CDR2 SVGAGI (reference sequence). This CDR3 has 12 amino acids. Trimming removed 6 bases from V and 6 bases from J, with 12 bases in between. The CDR3 region is CASSVGVGEQYF. CDR3 nucleotide sequence: TGTGCCAGCAGCGTAGGCGTGGGCGAGCAGTACTTC.

This clone occurred a few times. This sequence joins TRBV2 and TRBJ1-5, with D unclear. Looked up from germline, CDR1 is SNHLY and CDR2 is FYNNEI. The CDR3 is 12 residues long. Trimming shortened V by 2 bases and J by 11 bases, and 10 bases separated the two germline ends. The CDR3 bases are TGTGCCAGCAGTGAATCCAGCCGGGCCCAGCATTTT. This translates into CASSESSRAQHF.

The V call is TRBV7-9, the J call TRBJ1-2; 7 bases fit TRBD1. J lost 4 bases, V lost 5 bases, and 7 bases had no gene match. CDR1 and CDR2 from the germline V gene are SEHNR and FQNEAQ (reference sequence). This CDR3 has 14 amino acids. CDR3 nucleotides: TGTGCCAGCAGCCCCCCGGGACAGCCCTATGGCTACACCTTC. Encoded protein: CASSPPGQPYGYTF.

The chain carries TRBV18 and TRBJ2-1; D is uncertain. V was cut by 1 base and J by 5 bases, with 6 bases left in between. The CDR3 spans 13 residues. Germline loops: CDR1 KGHSH, CDR2 LQKENI. The CDR3 coding sequence is TGTGCCAGCTCACCACGAACAGACAATGAGCAGTTCTTC. It translates to CASSPRTDNEQFF.

DNA for the CDR3: TGTGCCTGGAGTACCACACTTAGCAATCAGCCCCAGCATTTT. Encoded protein: CAWSTTLSNQPQHF. This rearrangement joins TRBV30 to TRBJ1-5; D gene uncertain. The CDR3 runs to 14 residues. Germline loops: CDR1 GTSNPN, CDR2 SVGIG (reference sequence). V was clipped by 2 bases and J by 0 bases, with 8 bases between them.

V is TRBV11-3 and J is TRBJ2-5; D uncertain. The CDR3 is made up of 13 amino acids. Germline CDR1 is SGHNT and CDR2 is YENEEA. Trimming shortened V by 5 bases and J by 7 bases, and 14 bases separated the two germline ends. CDR3 region: CASSPGGVGTQYF. The DNA of the CDR3 is TGTGCCAGCAGCCCCGGCGGTGTCGGGACCCAGTACTTC.

The J gene is TRBJ1-1, the V gene TRBV5-8; D is unclear. CDR1 and CDR2 (germline): SGHTS, YDEGEE. The germline V and J ends were trimmed by 1 base and 1 base, with 5 bases remaining between them. The CDR3 runs 13 residues. CDR3 protein: CASSLIKNTEAFF. Here the CDR3 DNA reads TGTGCCAGCAGCTTGATCAAGAACACTGAAGCTTTCTTT.

The chain joins TRBV7-9 to TRBJ1-1; TRBD1 is a possible D gene (5 bases). Germline V gene data show CDR1 as SEHNR and CDR2 as FQNEAQ (reference sequence). V was pared by 5 bases and J by 1 base, with 14 bases between. The CDR3 covers 15 residues. The CDR3 coding sequence is TGTGCCAGCAGCGCCTGGGACTTATCGAACACTGAAGCTTTCTTT. It yields the protein CASSAWDLSNTEAFF.

The chain uses TRBV7-9 and TRBJ2-3; D may correspond to TRBD1 or TRBD2 (5 bases each). This CDR3 has 16 residues. Germline V gene lookup returns CDR1 SEHNR and CDR2 FQNEAQ (reference sequence). V was clipped by 5 bases and J by 11 bases, with 26 bases between them. The CDR3 DNA reads as TGTGCCAGCAGCCGTGGTTCGGGACCCCAGTCTGTCCGGCAGTATTTT. It translates to CASSRGSGPQSVRQYF.

Comments on this clone: One end of the junction is discordant with germline, which a read error may explain. This chain links TRBV7-2 with TRBJ1-1; 10 nucleotides match TRBD1. Germline CDR1 is SGHTA and CDR2 is FQGNSA. The CDR3 runs 13 residues. CDR3 region: CASSLGQGVEAFF. Here the CDR3 DNA reads TGTGCCAGCAGTTTAGGACAGGGGGTTGAAGCTTTCTTT.

The rearrangement links TRBV10-1 to TRBJ2-5; D not resolved. V was trimmed by 6 bases and J by 4 bases, leaving 12 bases between them. Germline values: CDR1 WNHNN, CDR2 SYGVQD (reference sequence). The length of the CDR3 is 13 residues. The CDR3 nucleotides are TGCGCCAGCAGCCGGCTCCTGGGAGAGACCCAGTACTTC. Its translation is CASSRLLGETQYF.

This clone has more than one count but fewer than ten. The V gene is TRBV25-1, the J gene TRBJ1-1; 7 nucleotides agree with TRBD1. The CDR3 is 15 amino acids. V shed 4 bases and J 1 base; nucleotides not matched to a gene: 6. Germline assignment: CDR1 MGHDK and CDR2 SYGVNS. Written as DNA, the CDR3 is TGTGCCAGCAGTGCCAACAGGGGACAGAACACTGAAGCTTTCTTT. Encoded protein: CASSANRGQNTEAFF.

The chain couples TRBV4-1 to TRBJ1-4; 8 bases align to TRBD1. Per germline, CDR1 MGHRA and CDR2 YSYEKL. V dropped 3 bases and J dropped 7; count of bases not matched to a gene: 4. This CDR3 region has 14 residues. The CDR3 DNA reads as TGCGCCAGCAGCCAGGACAGGGACGGTGAAAAACTGTTTTTT. Its protein product is CASSQDRDGEKLFF.

The rearrangement uses TRBV15 and TRBJ1-6; D gene ambiguous. Germline V CDR1 and CDR2: LNHNV, YYDKDF (reference sequence). V gave up 8 bases and J gave up 0 bases, with 17 bases separating them. This CDR3 is built from 17 residues. Written as DNA, the CDR3 is TGTGCCACCCGCCAGGAGACCGCAATCTCCTATAATTCACCCCTCCACTTT. It codes for CATRQETAISYNSPLHF.

This chain joins TRBV7-2 and TRBJ2-7, with 7 nucleotides matching TRBD2. CDR3 length: 16 residues. The germline V gene encodes CDR1 SGHTA and CDR2 FQGNSA. V dropped 3 bases and J dropped 9; count of bases not matched to a gene: 17. This chain's CDR3 is CASSLAGAVRSSRQYF. The CDR3 nucleotides read TGTGCCAGCAGCTTGGCGGGAGCCGTGAGGTCTAGCCGGCAGTACTTC.

This clone was seen only once. The chain combines TRBV9 with TRBJ1-2; 7 nucleotides line up with TRBD1. Per germline, CDR1 SGDLS and CDR2 YYNGEE. With V trimmed by 4 bases and J by 2 bases, 2 bases remained unmatched. The CDR3 has 13 residues. Here the CDR3 DNA reads TGTGCCAGCAGCCCGGACAGGAACTATGGCTACACCTTC. Amino acid sequence: CASSPDRNYGYTF.

The chain couples TRBV7-6 to TRBJ1-1; D remains unclear. The CDR3 sequence is 15 residues long. CDR1 and CDR2 (germline): SGHVS, FNYEAQ. V lost 1 base, J lost 7 bases, and 16 bases lay in between. Here the CDR3 reads CASSLGSFGADEAFF. CDR3 bases: TGTGCCAGCAGCTTAGGCTCCTTCGGAGCCGATGAAGCTTTCTTT.